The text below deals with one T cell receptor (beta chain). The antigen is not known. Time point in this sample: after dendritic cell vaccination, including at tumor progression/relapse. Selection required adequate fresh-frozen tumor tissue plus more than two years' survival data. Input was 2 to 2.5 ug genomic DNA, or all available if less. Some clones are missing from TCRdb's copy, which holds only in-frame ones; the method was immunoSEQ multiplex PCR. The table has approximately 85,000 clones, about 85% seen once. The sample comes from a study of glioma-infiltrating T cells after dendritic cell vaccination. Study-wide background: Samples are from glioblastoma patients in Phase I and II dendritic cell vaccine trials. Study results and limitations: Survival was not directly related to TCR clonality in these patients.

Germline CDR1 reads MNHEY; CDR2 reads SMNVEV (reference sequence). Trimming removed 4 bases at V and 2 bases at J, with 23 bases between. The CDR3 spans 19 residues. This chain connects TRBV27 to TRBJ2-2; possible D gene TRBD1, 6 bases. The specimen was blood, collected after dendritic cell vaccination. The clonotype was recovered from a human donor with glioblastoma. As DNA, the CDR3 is TGTGCCAGCAGTTCCATATTCCGGGACAAAACACTAAACACCGGGGAGCTGTTTTTT. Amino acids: CASSSIFRDKTLNTGELFF.